A single sample is the source of the 5 T cell receptor gamma chains below, sequenced in a study of gamma delta lymphoproliferative disorders and STAT genes. The receptor sequences were amplified from genomic DNA of peripheral blood mononuclear cells. TCRdb re-called clones from the multiplex PCR reads using CATT. The table includes approximately 1,300 gamma-chain clones, roughly 13% detected once. The sequenced sample consisted of blood. The receptors originated from a human donor in good health.

The chain employs TRGV10 and TRGJP1. TCRdb is silent on the J gene; assignment here came from matching the DNA to germline. TRGV10 is recorded as an ORF, its role being uncertain. This CDR3 has 13 amino acids. The ends lost 8 bases at V and 5 bases at J; junction bases unmatched: 6. CDR3: CAAWGVTGWFKIF. In nucleotides, the CDR3 is TGTGCTGCGTGGGGCGTAACTGGTTGGTTCAAGATATTT.

By its share, this clone is large. This rearrangement joins TRGV10 to TRGJP1. As TCRdb names no J gene, one was assigned here on the basis of a DNA match to germline. TRGV10 is an open reading frame whose function is uncertain. The CDR3 loop spans 14 amino acids. V was clipped by 8 bases and J by 2 bases; unmatched bases: 6. CDR3 residues: CAAWVITTGWFKIF. The CDR3 coding sequence is TGTGCTGCGTGGGTTATAACCACTGGTTGGTTCAAGATATTT.

About this clone: One end of the junction fails to match germline, which may point to a read error. The gene calls are TRGV10 and TRGJP1. Matching the DNA to germline supplied the J gene, which TCRdb does not give. TRGV10 is annotated as an ORF whose role is uncertain. This CDR3 contains 11 residues. DNA for the CDR3: TGCGCGGGACGCACTGGTTGGTTCAAGATATTT. Protein product: CAGRTGWFKIF.

Only a few counts were recorded for this clone. TCRdb shows a much larger clone's protein in place of this DNA's translation, and the two differ at residue 4, likely through a read error; the protein shown is translated from the DNA. The rearrangement joins TRGV2 to TRGJP2. No J gene was available from TCRdb, and it was assigned here by a germline match of the DNA. This CDR3 comprises 13 residues. Germline values: CDR1 EGSNGY, CDR2 YDSYNSKV. CDR3 amino acids: CATRDGPTWIKTF. CDR3 DNA sequence: TGTGCCACCCGGGACGGGCCTACTTGGATCAAGACGTTT.

This clone rates as medium-sized. This sequence joins TRGV3 and TRGJ1 or TRGJ2. TCRdb does not report a J gene; here it was assigned by matching the DNA to germline references. CDR1 and CDR2 (germline): VTNTFY, YDVSTARD (reference sequence). V dropped 0 bases and J dropped 2; count of bases not matched to a gene: 10. The CDR3 extends over 16 amino acids. Here the CDR3 reads CATWDRQTRDYYKKLF. The CDR3 bases are TGTGCCACCTGGGACAGGCAGACAAGGGATTATTATAAGAAACTCTTT.